This is a list of T cell receptor beta chains from one sample in a study of control samples from healthy donors and cancer patients. Repertoires were generated with immunoSEQ multiplex PCR, while TCRdb's copy carries only in-frame clones and drops some. The repertoire holds about 89,000 clones, more than 70% seen once, with approximately 2.1% in the top ten. Sequencing used blood. The origin of the receptors is a woman aged 40 to 50 in good health. The CDR3 runs from the conserved cysteine through the conserved F or W. D genes are given only for firm matches. Some rows have no size entry. The others give once, few or many, or a class for an expanded clone.

DNA	CDR3	size	D	V	J
TGCGCCAGCAGCCAAGATTCCTCTGGGGCCAACGTCCTGACTTTC	CASSQDSSGANVLTF	-	-	TRBV4-3	TRBJ2-6
TGTGCCAGCAGCCAAGGAGGGAGTAGAGGAAACACCATATATTTT	CASSQGGSRGNTIYF	-	-	TRBV3-1/TRBV3-2	TRBJ1-3
TGTGCCAGCAGTTTCAGGGGGCGAGACAATCAGCCCCAGCATTTT	CASSFRGRDNQPQHF	-	TRBD1	TRBV27	TRBJ1-5
TGTGCCAGCAGTCGGAGGACAGCCCTAGCCAAAAACATTCAGTACTTC	CASSRRTALAKNIQYF	-	-	TRBV5-6	TRBJ2-4
TGTGCTAGTGGTTTGGGGGGGAACACTGAAGCTTTCTTT	CASGLGGNTEAFF	-	-	TRBV12-5	TRBJ1-1
TGTGCCAGCAGCTTAACTCCGGGACAGGGCAATGAAAAACTGTTTTTT	CASSLTPGQGNEKLFF	few	TRBD1	TRBV7-2	TRBJ1-4
TGTGCCAGCAGCTTAAATCAGGGGAACACTGAAGCTTTCTTT	CASSLNQGNTEAFF	-	-	TRBV7-3	TRBJ1-1
TGTGCCAGCAGCCCTCGACTAGCGGCAGATACGCAGTATTTT	CASSPRLAADTQYF	-	TRBD2	TRBV7-9	TRBJ2-3
TGTGCTAGTGGCTTTACAGGGGTGGATAGTGGCTACACCTTC	CASGFTGVDSGYTF	-	TRBD1	TRBV12-5	TRBJ1-2
TGTGCCAGCAGTTACTTAGACACTGAAGCTTTCTTT	CASSYLDTEAFF	few	-	TRBV6-2/TRBV6-3	TRBJ1-1
TGTGCCATCGCCCAAGGGGGGGACACAGATACGCAGTATTTT	CAIAQGGDTDTQYF	-	-	TRBV10-3	TRBJ2-3
TGCAGCGTCCGCAGGGGGCCGGAGGGAGAGACCCAGTACTTC	CSVRRGPEGETQYF	-	TRBD1	TRBV29-1	TRBJ2-5
TGTGCCTGGAGTGTGATTACAGGGACGGTGAACACTGAAGCTTTCTTT	CAWSVITGTVNTEAFF	-	-	TRBV30	TRBJ1-1